This T cell receptor (beta chain) stems from a study of response to subunit inactivated influenza vaccine. Study conclusions and caveats: That few new T cells are recruited by each seasonal influenza vaccination was the authors' suggestion.

The germline gives CDR1 SGHNT, CDR2 YYREEE (reference sequence). The CDR3 runs 16 residues. J gave up 1 base and V 4 bases, and 8 bases lay outside the gene matches. Details on this clonotype: Its antigen is undetermined.

Using its own MiXCR run on the RT-PCR reads, TCRdb lists one record per CDR3 protein. The sample shows hundreds of thousands of distinct CDR3 sequences, 15% to 17% of them seen only once. Sequencing was performed on PBMCs from blood, taken 11 to 12 days after vaccination. The chain combines TRBV5-4 with TRBJ2-1; 7 bases align to TRBD1. The sequence was collected from a man between 45 and 60 years old who received an inactivated influenza vaccine. The CDR3 here is CASSPTQGRSYNEQFF. The DNA of the CDR3 is TGTGCCAGCAGCCCCACACAGGGGCGATCCTACAATGAGCAGTTCTTC. Full variable domain (remainder filled in from reference TRBV5-4 and TRBJ2-1): ETGVTQSPTHLIKTRGQQVTLRCSSQSGHNTVSWYQQALGQGPQFIFQYYREEENGRGNFPPRFSGLQFPNYSSELNVNALELDDSALYLCASSPTQGRSYNEQFFGPGTRLTVL.